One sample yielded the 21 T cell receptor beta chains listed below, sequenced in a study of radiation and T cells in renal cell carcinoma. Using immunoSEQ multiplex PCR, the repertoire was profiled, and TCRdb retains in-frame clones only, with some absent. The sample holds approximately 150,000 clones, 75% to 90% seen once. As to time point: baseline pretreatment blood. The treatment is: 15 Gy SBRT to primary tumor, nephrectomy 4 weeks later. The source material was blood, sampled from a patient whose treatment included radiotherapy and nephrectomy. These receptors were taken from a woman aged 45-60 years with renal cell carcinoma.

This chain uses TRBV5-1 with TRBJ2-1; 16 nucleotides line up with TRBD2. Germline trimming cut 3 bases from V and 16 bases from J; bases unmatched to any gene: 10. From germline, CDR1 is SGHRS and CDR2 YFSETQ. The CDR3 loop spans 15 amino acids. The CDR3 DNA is TGCGCCAGCAGCTCGTCCGGGACTAGCGGGAGGGCCGTTTTCTTC. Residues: CASSSSGTSGRAVFF. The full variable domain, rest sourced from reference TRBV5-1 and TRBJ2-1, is KAGVTQTPRYLIKTRGQQVTLSCSPISGHRSVSWYQQTPGQGLQFLFEYFSETQRNKGNFPGRFSGRQFSNSRSEMNVSTLELGDSALYLCASSSSGTSGRAVFFGPGTRLTVL.

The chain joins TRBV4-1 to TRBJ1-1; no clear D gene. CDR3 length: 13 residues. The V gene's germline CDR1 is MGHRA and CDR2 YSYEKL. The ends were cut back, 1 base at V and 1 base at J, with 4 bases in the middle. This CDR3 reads CASSQGQNTEAFF. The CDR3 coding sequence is TGCGCCAGCAGCCAAGGACAGAACACTGAAGCTTTCTTT.

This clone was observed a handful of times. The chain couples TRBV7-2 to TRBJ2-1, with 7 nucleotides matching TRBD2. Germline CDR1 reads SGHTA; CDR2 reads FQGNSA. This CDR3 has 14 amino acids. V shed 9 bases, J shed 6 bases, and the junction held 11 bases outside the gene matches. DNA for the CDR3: TGTGCCAGTGGAAAAGGGAGGGTCATCAATGAGCAGTTCTTC. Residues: CASGKGRVINEQFF.

The DNA of the CDR3 is TGCGCCAGCAGCCCAGGGACTAGCGGGAGTATCTCCTACAATGAGCAGTTCTTC. It specifies CASSPGTSGSISYNEQFF. The chain has TRBV4-3 and TRBJ2-1; TRBD2 matches at 14 bases. The CDR3 loop spans 18 amino acids. V lost 4 bases, J lost 0 bases, and 5 bases stayed unmatched. CDR1 is LGHNA, CDR2 YSLEER, per germline.

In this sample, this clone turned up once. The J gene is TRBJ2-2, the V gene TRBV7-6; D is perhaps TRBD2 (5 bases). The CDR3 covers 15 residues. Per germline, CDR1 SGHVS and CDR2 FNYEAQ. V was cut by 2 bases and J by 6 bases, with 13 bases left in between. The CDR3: CASSLKSGEPGELFF. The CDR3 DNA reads TGTGCCAGCAGCTTAAAGTCTGGGGAGCCCGGGGAGCTGTTTTTT.

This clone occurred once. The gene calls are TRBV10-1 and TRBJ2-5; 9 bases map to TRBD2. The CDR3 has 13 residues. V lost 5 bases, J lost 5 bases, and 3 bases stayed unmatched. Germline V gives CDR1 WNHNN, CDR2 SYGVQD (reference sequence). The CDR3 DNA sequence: TGCGCCAGCAGTAGTAGCGGGAGTGAGACCCAGTACTTC. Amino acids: CASSSSGSETQYF.

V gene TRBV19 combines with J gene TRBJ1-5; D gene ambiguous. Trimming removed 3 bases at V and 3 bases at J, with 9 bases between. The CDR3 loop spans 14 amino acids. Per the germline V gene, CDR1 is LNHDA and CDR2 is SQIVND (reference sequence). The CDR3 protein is CASSIGRYNQPQHF. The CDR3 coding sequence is TGTGCCAGTAGTATTGGCAGGTACAATCAGCCCCAGCATTTT.

CDR3 sequence reads: CASRTGTSGVNEQFF. Written as DNA, the CDR3 is TGTGCCAGCCGAACAGGGACTAGCGGAGTCAATGAGCAGTTCTTC. The chain recombines TRBV27 with TRBJ2-1, with 11 bases identical to TRBD2. There are 15 residues in the CDR3. The ends lost 8 bases at V and 6 bases at J; junction bases unmatched: 9. Germline V lookup: CDR1 MNHEY, CDR2 SMNVEV (reference sequence).

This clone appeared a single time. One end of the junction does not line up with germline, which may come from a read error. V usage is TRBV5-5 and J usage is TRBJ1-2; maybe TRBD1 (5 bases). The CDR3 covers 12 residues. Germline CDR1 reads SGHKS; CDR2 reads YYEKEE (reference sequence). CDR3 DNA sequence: TGTGCCAGCATCCTTAACCCAGGGCTCCAAAGCTTC. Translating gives CASILNPGLQSF.

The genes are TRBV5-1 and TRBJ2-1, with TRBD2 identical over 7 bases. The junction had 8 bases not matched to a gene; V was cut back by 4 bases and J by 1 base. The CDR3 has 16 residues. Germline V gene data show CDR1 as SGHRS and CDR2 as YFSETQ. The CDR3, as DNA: TGCGCCAGCAGCCCAGATCTGGGGGGGTCCTACAATGAGCAGTTCTTC. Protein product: CASSPDLGGSYNEQFF.

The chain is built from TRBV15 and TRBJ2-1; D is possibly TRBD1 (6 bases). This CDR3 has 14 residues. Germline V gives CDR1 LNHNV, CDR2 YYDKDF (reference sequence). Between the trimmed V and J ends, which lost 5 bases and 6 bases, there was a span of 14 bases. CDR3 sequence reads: CATSGQRAINEQFF. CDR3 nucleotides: TGTGCCACCAGCGGACAGAGAGCAATCAATGAGCAGTTCTTC. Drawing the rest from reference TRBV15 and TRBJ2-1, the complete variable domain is DAMVIQNPRYQVTQFGKPVTLSCSQTLNHNVMYWYQQKSSQAPKLLFHYYDKDFNNEADTPDNFQSRRPNTSFCFLDIRSPGLGDTAMYLCATSGQRAINEQFFGPGTRLTVL.

CDR3 sequence: CASSSGQPATNEKLFF. CDR3 coding DNA: TGCGCCAGCAGCTCAGGACAGCCCGCAACTAATGAAAAACTGTTTTTT. This chain uses TRBV5-1 with TRBJ1-4, with D possibly being TRBD1 (6 bases). Trimming shortened V by 3 bases and J by 0 bases, and 12 bases separated the two germline ends. The CDR3 is 16 amino acids. Germline CDR1 and CDR2: SGHRS and YFSETQ. Together with reference TRBV5-1 and TRBJ1-4, the CDR3 gives the full variable domain: KAGVTQTPRYLIKTRGQQVTLSCSPISGHRSVSWYQQTPGQGLQFLFEYFSETQRNKGNFPGRFSGRQFSNSRSEMNVSTLELGDSALYLCASSSGQPATNEKLFFGSGTQLSVL.

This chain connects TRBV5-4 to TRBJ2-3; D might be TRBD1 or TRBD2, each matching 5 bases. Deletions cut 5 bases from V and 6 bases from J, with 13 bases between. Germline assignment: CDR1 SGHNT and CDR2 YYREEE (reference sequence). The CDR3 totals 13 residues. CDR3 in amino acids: CASRRDPPDTQYF. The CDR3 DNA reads TGTGCCAGCAGACGGGACCCGCCTGATACGCAGTATTTT.

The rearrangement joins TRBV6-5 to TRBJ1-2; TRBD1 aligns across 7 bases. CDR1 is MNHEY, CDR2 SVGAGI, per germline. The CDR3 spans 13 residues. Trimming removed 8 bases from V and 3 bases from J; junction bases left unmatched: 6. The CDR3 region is CASARDRDYGYTF. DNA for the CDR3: TGTGCCAGCGCCCGGGACAGAGACTATGGCTACACCTTC.

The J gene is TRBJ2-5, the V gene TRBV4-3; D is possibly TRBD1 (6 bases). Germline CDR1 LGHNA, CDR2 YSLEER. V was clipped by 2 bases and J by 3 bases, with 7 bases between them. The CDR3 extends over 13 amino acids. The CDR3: CASSQNREETQYF. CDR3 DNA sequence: TGCGCCAGCAGCCAAAACAGGGAAGAGACCCAGTACTTC.

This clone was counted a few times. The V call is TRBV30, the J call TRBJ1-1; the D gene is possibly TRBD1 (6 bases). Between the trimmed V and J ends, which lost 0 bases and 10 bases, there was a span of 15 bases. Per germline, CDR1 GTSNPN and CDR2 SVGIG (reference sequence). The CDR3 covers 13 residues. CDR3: CAWSVSMLQGAFF. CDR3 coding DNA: TGTGCCTGGAGTGTAAGTATGCTACAGGGAGCTTTCTTT.

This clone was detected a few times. The CDR3 coding sequence is TGTGCCAGCAGCTTGGGCAGGGGAGTGGACAATGAGCAGTTCTTC. Residues: CASSLGRGVDNEQFF. The rearrangement links TRBV5-4 to TRBJ2-1, with D perhaps TRBD1 (6 bases). The CDR3 extends over 15 amino acids. Trimming took 0 bases from V and 5 from J, leaving 12 bases between them. Germline assignment: CDR1 SGHNT and CDR2 YYREEE (reference sequence).

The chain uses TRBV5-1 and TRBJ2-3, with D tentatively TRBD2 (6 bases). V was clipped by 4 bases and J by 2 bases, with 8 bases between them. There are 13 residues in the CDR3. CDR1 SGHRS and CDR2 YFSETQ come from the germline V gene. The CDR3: CASSPDYTDTQYF. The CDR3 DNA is TGCGCCAGCAGCCCGGACTACACAGATACGCAGTATTTT.

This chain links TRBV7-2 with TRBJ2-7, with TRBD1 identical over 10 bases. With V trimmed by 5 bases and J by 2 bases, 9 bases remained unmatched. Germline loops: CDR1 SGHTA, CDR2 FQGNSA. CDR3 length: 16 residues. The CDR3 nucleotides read TGTGCCAGCAGCAAAAACTCGGGACAGGGGCCCTACGAGCAGTACTTC. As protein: CASSKNSGQGPYEQYF.

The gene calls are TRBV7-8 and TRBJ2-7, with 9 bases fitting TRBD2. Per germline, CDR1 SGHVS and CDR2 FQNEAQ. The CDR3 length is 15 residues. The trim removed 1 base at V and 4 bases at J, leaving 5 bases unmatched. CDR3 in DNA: TGTGCCAGCAGCTTAGTTGCGGGAGGGCCATACGAGCAGTACTTC. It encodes CASSLVAGGPYEQYF.

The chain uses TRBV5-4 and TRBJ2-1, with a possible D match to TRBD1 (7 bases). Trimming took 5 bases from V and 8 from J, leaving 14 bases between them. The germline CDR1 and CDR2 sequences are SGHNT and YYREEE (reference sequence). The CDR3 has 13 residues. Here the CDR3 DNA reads TGTGCCAGCAGTCAGGGGGGAGAGGATGAGCAGTTCTTC. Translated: CASSQGGEDEQFF.